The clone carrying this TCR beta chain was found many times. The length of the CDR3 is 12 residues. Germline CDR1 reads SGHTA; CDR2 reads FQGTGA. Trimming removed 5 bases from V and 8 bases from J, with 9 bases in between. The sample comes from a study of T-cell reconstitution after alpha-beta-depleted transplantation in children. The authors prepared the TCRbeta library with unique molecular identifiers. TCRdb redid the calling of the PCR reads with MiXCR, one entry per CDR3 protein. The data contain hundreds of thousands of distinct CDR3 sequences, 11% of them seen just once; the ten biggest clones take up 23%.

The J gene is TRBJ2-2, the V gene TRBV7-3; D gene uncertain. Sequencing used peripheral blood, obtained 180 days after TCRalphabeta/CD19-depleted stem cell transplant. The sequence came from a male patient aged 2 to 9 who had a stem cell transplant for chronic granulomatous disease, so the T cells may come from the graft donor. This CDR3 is CASSISWGELFF. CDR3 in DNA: TGTGCCAGCAGCATATCTTGGGGGGAGCTGTTTTTT. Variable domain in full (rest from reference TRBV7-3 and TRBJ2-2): GAGVSQTPSNKVTEKGKYVELRCDPISGHTALYWYRQSLGQGPEFLIYFQGTGAADDSGLPNDRFFAVRPEGSVSTLKIQRTERGDSAVYLCASSISWGELFFGEGSRLTVL.